The 11 T cell receptor beta chains below come from one sample, sequenced in a study of T cell changes during pregnancy in multiple sclerosis. This table comes from immunoSEQ multiplex PCR, and its TCRdb copy is limited to in-frame clones, with some not included. The top ten clones hold approximately 1.8% of a sample with around 60,000 clones, around 90% of them seen once. The specimen comprised peripheral blood, sampled in the first trimester of pregnancy. The receptors originated from a female donor with multiple sclerosis, enrolled in a pregnancy study.

V is TRBV6-4 and J is TRBJ1-2; D is ambiguous. From germline, CDR1 is MRHNA and CDR2 SNTAGT. This CDR3 is 15 amino acids long. The V gene lost 6 bases and the J gene lost 7 bases, with 21 bases spanning the gap. DNA for the CDR3: TGTGCCAGCAGCCCCTCCGGGTTTTGGTATGGTGGCTACACCTTC. This translates into CASSPSGFWYGGYTF.

The V gene is TRBV18, the J gene TRBJ1-1, with TRBD1 matching 7 bases. Trimming at V came to 3 bases and at J to 0 bases, leaving 10 bases not matched to a gene. The CDR3 contains 17 residues. From germline, CDR1 is KGHSH and CDR2 LQKENI. The CDR3 nucleotides are TGTGCCAGCTCACCGGGGGACAGTAGCCTCATGAACACTGAAGCTTTCTTT. Translation: CASSPGDSSLMNTEAFF.

The V gene is TRBV5-4, the J gene TRBJ2-5, with D perhaps matching TRBD2 (6 bases). Germline CDR1 reads SGHNT; CDR2 reads YYREEE (reference sequence). The CDR3 is 14 residues long. The germline V and J ends were trimmed by 4 bases and 3 bases, with 13 bases remaining between them. CDR3 protein: CASSDPGGEETQYF. The CDR3 DNA follows: TGTGCCAGCAGCGACCCCGGGGGAGAAGAGACCCAGTACTTC.

The V call is TRBV7-8, the J call TRBJ2-1, with TRBD1 identical over 7 bases. Per the germline V gene, CDR1 is SGHVS and CDR2 is FQNEAQ. The CDR3 has 16 residues. Trimming at V came to 1 base and at J to 4 bases, leaving 7 bases not matched to a gene. CDR3 nucleotide sequence: TGTGCCAGCAGCTTAGACCGGGACAGAGGATACAATGAGCAGTTCTTC. This gives the protein CASSLDRDRGYNEQFF.

This rearrangement joins TRBV7-9 to TRBJ1-2; 12 bases are shared with TRBD1. V shed 5 bases, J shed 10 bases, and the junction held 14 bases outside the gene matches. CDR3 size: 16 residues. CDR1 and CDR2 (germline): SEHNR, FQNEAQ (reference sequence). The CDR3 sequence: CASSPGQGARSGPYTF. CDR3 DNA sequence: TGTGCCAGCAGCCCGGGACAGGGGGCGCGTTCAGGGCCCTACACCTTC.

The chain recombines TRBV11-2 with TRBJ2-5; 14 bases map to TRBD2. This CDR3 spans 19 amino acids. Trimming removed 2 bases from V and 3 bases from J; junction bases left unmatched: 11. Germline V gives CDR1 SGHAT, CDR2 FQNNGV. CDR3 region: CASSLHGLAGGLGEETQYF. The CDR3 coding sequence is TGTGCCAGCAGCTTACACGGACTAGCGGGAGGTTTGGGGGAAGAGACCCAGTACTTC.

The chain couples TRBV5-1 to TRBJ2-3; TRBD2 aligns across 13 bases. Looked up from germline, CDR1 is SGHRS and CDR2 is YFSETQ. Trimming cost V 1 base and J 5 bases; bases outside gene matches: 1. The CDR3 has 15 residues. In nucleotides, the CDR3 is TGCGCCAGCAGCTTGCGACTAGCGGGAGGAGATACGCAGTATTTT. It specifies CASSLRLAGGDTQYF.

CDR3 bases: TGTGCCAGCAGTCTCCCGGGGGGAAGCTACGAGCAGTACTTC. This encodes CASSLPGGSYEQYF. The chain has TRBV7-9 and TRBJ2-7; 7 nucleotides line up with TRBD2. The V gene end was trimmed by 6 bases and the J gene end by 3 bases; junction bases not matched to a gene: 8. The CDR3 extends over 14 amino acids. Germline V lookup: CDR1 SEHNR, CDR2 FQNEAQ (reference sequence).

V gene TRBV29-1 combines with J gene TRBJ2-1; 11 positions match TRBD2. The germline gives CDR1 SQVTM, CDR2 ANQGSEA. V lost 3 bases, J lost 12 bases, and 10 bases stayed unmatched. CDR3 size: 14 residues. The CDR3 is CSVETGVGTSGQFF. The CDR3 nucleotides are TGCAGCGTTGAGACAGGGGTGGGGACTAGCGGGCAGTTCTTC.

CDR3 protein: CASSLGTGGSEKLFF. CDR3 bases: TGTGCCAGCAGCTTGGGGACAGGGGGCAGTGAAAAACTGTTTTTT. The genes are TRBV9 and TRBJ1-4; 12 bases agree with TRBD1. In germline, CDR1 is SGDLS, CDR2 YYNGEE. After removal of 4 bases from V and 7 bases from J, the junction contained 5 bases not matched to a gene. The CDR3 sequence is 15 residues long.

J is TRBJ1-1 and V is TRBV11-2; a possible D gene is TRBD1 (6 bases). V lost 5 bases to trimming and J lost 4 bases, with 17 bases between them. CDR1 and CDR2 from the germline V gene are SGHAT and FQNNGV. The CDR3 loop spans 15 amino acids. The CDR3 sequence: CASSSEPGHFTEAFF. In DNA form, the CDR3 reads TGTGCCAGCAGCAGTGAACCGGGACATTTCACTGAAGCTTTCTTT.